This TCR beta chain was identified during a study of T cells after yellow fever vaccination. Study-level background: Low-cell-number fractions were prepared with SMART-Seq v4 Ultra Low Input. General observations from the study: Shared CD4/CD8 clonotypes were a small share, likely from convergent recombination.

For this clonotype: Its antigen is undetermined.

Germline V lookup: CDR1 ENHRY, CDR2 SYGVKD. The J segment lost 0 bases and the V segment lost 6 bases, leaving 3 bases of the junction unmatched. CDR3 length: 15 residues. A single record per CDR3 protein comes from TCRdb applying MiXCR to the 5' RACE reads. The sample lists some 420,000 distinct CDR3 sequences; 18% were seen once. The sequences come from PBMCs, collected before the yellow fever booster vaccination. The TCR originated in a young man who received the YFV17D yellow fever vaccine. The rearrangement uses TRBV10-3 and TRBJ2-3, with 10 bases aligning to TRBD2. DNA for the CDR3: TGTGCCATCAGCCAACTAGCGGGGAGCACAGATACGCAGTATTTT. This translates into CAISQLAGSTDTQYF.